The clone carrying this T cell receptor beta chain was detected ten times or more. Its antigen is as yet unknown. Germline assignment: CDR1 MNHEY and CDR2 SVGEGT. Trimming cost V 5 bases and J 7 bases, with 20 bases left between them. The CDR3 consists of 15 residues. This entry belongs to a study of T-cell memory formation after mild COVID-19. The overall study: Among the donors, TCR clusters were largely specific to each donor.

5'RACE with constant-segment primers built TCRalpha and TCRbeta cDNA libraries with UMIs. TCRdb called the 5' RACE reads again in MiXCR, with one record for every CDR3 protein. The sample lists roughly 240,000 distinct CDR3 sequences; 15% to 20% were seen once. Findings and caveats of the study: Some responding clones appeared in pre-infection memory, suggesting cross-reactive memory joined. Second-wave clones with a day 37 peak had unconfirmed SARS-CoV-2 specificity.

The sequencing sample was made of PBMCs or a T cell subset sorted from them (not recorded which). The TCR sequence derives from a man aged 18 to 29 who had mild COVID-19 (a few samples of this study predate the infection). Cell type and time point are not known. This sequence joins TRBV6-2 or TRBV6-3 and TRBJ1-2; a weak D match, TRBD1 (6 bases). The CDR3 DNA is TGTGCCAGCAGTCCGGGACAACTCCTCCAAGTTGGCTACACCTTC. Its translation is CASSPGQLLQVGYTF.